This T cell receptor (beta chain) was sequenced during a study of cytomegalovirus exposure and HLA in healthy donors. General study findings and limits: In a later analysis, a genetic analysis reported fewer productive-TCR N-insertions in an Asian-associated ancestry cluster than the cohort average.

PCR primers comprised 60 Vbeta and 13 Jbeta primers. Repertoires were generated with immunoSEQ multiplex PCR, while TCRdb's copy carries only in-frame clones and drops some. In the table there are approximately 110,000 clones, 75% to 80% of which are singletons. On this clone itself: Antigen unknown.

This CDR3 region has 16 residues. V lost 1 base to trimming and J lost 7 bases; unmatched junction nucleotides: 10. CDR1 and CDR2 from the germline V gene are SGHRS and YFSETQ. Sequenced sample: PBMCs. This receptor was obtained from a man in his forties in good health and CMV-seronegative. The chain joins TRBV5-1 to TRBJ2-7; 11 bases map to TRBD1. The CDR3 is CASSLMGTGGLREQYF. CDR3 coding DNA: TGCGCCAGCAGCTTGATGGGGACAGGGGGTTTGAGGGAGCAGTACTTC.